This entry describes one T cell receptor (beta chain). The antigen it binds to is not known. The receptor library was made with the immunoSEQ multiplex PCR assay. For the multiplex PCR, a mixture combining 60 forward primers for TCR Vbeta segments and 13 reverse primers for TCR Jbeta segments was used. A multiplex PCR assay on genomic DNA amplified the CDR3 region of rearranged TCR beta genes. The Illumina HiSeq System was used to sequence the amplified TCR beta libraries as 87-base-pair reads. As for how the authors treated the data: In a later analysis, tens of millions of unique TCR beta chains were counted across the 650 to 700 repertoires, and around 10 million of these chains were shared by at least two donors. A nearest-neighbor algorithm error-corrected the raw reads and collapsed the reads into unique sequences, merging closely related sequences to remove PCR and sequencing errors. V, D and J gene segments were assigned by aligning CDR3 sequences to IMGT reference sequences. For a sequence to be retained, a match of at least six nucleotides was required to both a V gene segment and a J gene segment. Rearrangements were classified as productive when the CDR3 lacked stop codons and remained in frame with V and J, and all other rearrangements were classified as non-productive. CDR3 was defined by IMGT convention, running from the second conserved V-encoded cysteine to the conserved J-encoded phenylalanine. Sequences without an unambiguous match to a single V gene segment were excluded from the earlier analysis of approximately 560 of the donors. An earlier analysis of a few hundred of the donors classified V segments as functional when productive rearrangements were above 56.7% and as segregating when the standard deviation between donors was above 5%. To diagnose cytomegalovirus status from the catalog of TCR beta chain sequences, a statistical classification framework was built. A later analysis assigned V and J genes by comparing TCR nucleotide sequences with IMGT/GENE-DB human TR gene sequences. In a later analysis, CDR3 sequences and most-parsimonious VDJ recombination scenarios were assigned using the TCRdist pipeline. In a later analysis, every TCR beta chain was defined by the combination of its CDR3 amino acid sequence and its V-gene family, and reads without a unique V-gene family were dropped. As a way to deal with suspected cross-contamination and a sequencing artifact, a later analysis dropped 450 to 700 nucleotide sequences that were highly shared and had low generation probability. In a later analysis, a clonal expansion index for each public chain was calculated from normalized within-repertoire ranks of inferred template counts. In a later analysis, generation probabilities were computed with a VDJ recombination model fitted to out-of-frame rearrangements, and the resulting probabilities were checked against IGoR. In a later analysis, hypergeometric tests were used to score TCR-TCR, TCR-HLA and TCR-CMV co-occurrence, with a repertoire-size bias correction applied to TCR pairs. In a later analysis, false discovery rates were estimated by permuting HLA or CMV assignments 20 times. A later analysis grouped co-occurring TCRs with DBSCAN, adding TCRdist sequence similarity when clustering within HLA-allele-positive subsets. Repertoires with fewer than 30,000 or more than 120,000 public chains were left out of co-occurrence clustering, as were five repertoires with anomalous nucleotide sharing. In TCRdb, the immuneACCESS table is reduced to in-frame sequences with V and J assigned. These tables do not hold every clone; where another copy was compared, an unresolved V gene accounts for under half, and the others remain unexplained. That table supplies the V and J calls and clone size; D and trimming were determined from the DNA. This specimen's table enumerates under 50,000 clones. The ten largest clones add up to over 3.5% of the sample.

This sample was included in a study of cytomegalovirus exposure and HLA in healthy donors (TCRdb year 2017). For context, the study as a whole: An earlier analysis of roughly 630 of the donors reported approximately 300 Gb of sequence data and approximately 110 million unique TCR beta sequences from about 200 million T cells. An early release covering roughly 580 HLA-typed donors comprised roughly 300 gigabases of sequencing data and around 85 million unique TCR sequences. Of the roughly 400 genotyped donors, over 80% were placed in the genetic ancestry cluster associated with self-reported Caucasian donors. The study was designed to test whether signatures of past pathogen exposure could be identified by cataloging public T cell receptors. The T cell repertoires of 700 or so subjects were profiled by immunosequencing and related to cytomegalovirus serostatus. Besides the first cohort of about 730 subjects, a separate validation cohort made up of over 100 different subjects was used. High-throughput TCR immunosequencing, statistical association of individual TCRs with disease status, and machine learning were combined to predict cytomegalovirus infection status. In a later analysis, previously published TCR beta repertoires from 500 to 750 donors were re-analyzed and high-resolution HLA genotyping was added so that TCR occurrence patterns could be studied. In the later analysis, no new phenotypic data were used to find candidate immune exposures; instead, reliance was placed on TCR beta sequences and their occurrence across donors. In an earlier analysis of 587 of the donors, high-throughput TCR beta sequencing was used to judge whether each TCR beta V gene segment behaved as functional or pseudogenic. Donor age, sex, ethnicity and CMV serostatus were collected together with the repertoire data. A later genetic analysis took genome-wide SNP genotypes for about 55% of the 666 donors and used that subset as a discovery cohort. All discovery cohort repertoires had been generated on a single sequencing platform. Both class I and class II loci were covered by HLA typing, at four-digit resolution. Typing coverage varied by locus: roughly 629-630 donors for A, B, C, DRB1 and DQB1; around 560 for DQA1; approximately 570 for DPA1; approximately 490 for DPB1. A handful of DR-DQ haplotypes were handled as single units for association and clustering because linkage in the cohort was strong. Among approximately 370 genotyped donors of the cohort, an average of around 240,000 unique TCR beta nucleotide sequences was sequenced per donor, of which roughly 17% were non-productive.

Points the paper makes about the study in general: Most CMV-associated TCR beta chains appeared to be HLA-restricted in a later analysis, and the HLA associations seemed to be driven largely by CMV exposure. The classifier was reported to diagnose cytomegalovirus status with high specificity and sensitivity in both the original and validation cohorts. At a false discovery rate of 0.05, a later analysis linked around 17,000 TCR beta sequences to specific HLA alleles. Correlated functional status among segregating V segments might be attributable to linkage disequilibrium, but an unknown experimental factor could not be ruled out. A cluster of highly shared sequence variants was judged likely to be a technical artifact of the sequencing pipeline. A further reported finding was that TCR beta sequences accurately predicted the HLA-A and HLA-B alleles for most subjects in the first cohort. According to a later genetic analysis, donors in an Asian-associated ancestry cluster had fewer N-insertions in productive TCRs than the approximately 650-donor mean. A total of 150 or so TCR beta chains were listed by the study as associated with cytomegalovirus. Some IMGT-functional V segments, including TRBV6-2 and TRBV6-3, could not be told apart with the 87-base-pair reads, so those segments were excluded. A later analysis reported that several top co-occurrence clusters appeared linked to parvovirus B19, influenza, CMV and Epstein-Barr virus. HLA typing was unavailable for some donors at each locus, so association tests used only the typed subset. According to the authors, the approach could potentially be generalized to other disease states and immunological phenotypes. In a later genetic analysis, a missense DCLRE1C variant was associated with V-gene and J-gene trimming of TCR beta chains, and the association was replicated in an independent cohort. Broadly in line with IMGT annotations, most TCR beta V segments showed up in productive rearrangements about 90% or about 30% of the time in an earlier analysis of 587 of the donors. Presence/absence analyses assumed roughly uniform sequencing depth across donors, an assumption that may not hold. A few of the identified cytomegalovirus-associated TCR beta chains were confirmed in vitro to be specific for cytomegalovirus antigens. Because counts were too low, seventeen rarely observed V segments, including chromosome 9 orphons, were excluded from the earlier analysis of fewer than 650 of the donors. In this cohort, only TCR beta chains were sequenced, and detectable features were limited by the absence of alpha or paired-chain data. The only immune exposure information available for the cohort was CMV serostatus. In a later analysis, the rate of TCR association differed among HLA loci, with DRB1 alleles having the most associated TCRs and HLA-C alleles having the fewest. Most TCR sequences were seen in very few donors, while some public TCRs were found in many individuals. In a later analysis, HLA-associated TCR beta chains were found to be more clonally expanded and to have lower generation probabilities than equally common non-associated chains. When HLA alleles, especially DR and DQ, strongly co-occurred, attributing TCR associations to individual alleles was difficult.

In total, about 650 healthy bone marrow donors made up the cohort. At the time of sampling, all cohort members were nominally healthy, though unrecorded immune exposures were likely present. The donor tested CMV seronegative and was one of the 352 seronegative cohort members. A peripheral blood sample was collected from each donor, and TCR beta sequencing was performed on peripheral blood mononuclear cells. Genomic DNA was extracted from the blood cell samples with the Qiagen DNeasy Blood Extraction Kit. The germline V gene (reference sequence) sets CDR1 to LNHDA and CDR2 to SQIVND. The CDR3 numbers 13 residues from cysteine through phenylalanine. Only the CDR3 DNA stays, 39 bases, in frame from base 1. Trimming takes 7 bases from V and 4 bases from J, and the germline ends sit 8 bases apart.

The chain was built from TRBV19 and TRBJ1-6; no D gene call is confident. The specimen was PBMCs. The origin of this receptor is a male donor in good health and CMV-seronegative. The nucleotide sequence reads as follows: TGTGCCAGTAAGCTCTCATATAATTCACCCCTCCACTTT. It encodes CASKLSYNSPLHF. Here the CDR3 is joined to the reference TRBV19 and TRBJ1-6 genes, and the full variable domain is: DGGITQSPKYLFRKEGQNVTLSCEQNLNHDAMYWYRQDPGQGLRLIYYSQIVNDFQKGDIAEGYSVSREKKESFPLTVTSAQKNPTAFYLCASKLSYNSPLHFGNGTRLTVT.